The 6 T cell receptor beta chains reported below all come from one sample, sequenced in a study of identical twins. TCRdb called the 5' RACE reads again in MiXCR, with one record for every CDR3 protein. The sample lists under 450,000 distinct CDR3 sequences, less than 20% occurring once. The specimen sequenced was naive T cells sorted from blood. The source is a man aged 45-65 years in good health.

V is TRBV6-2 or TRBV6-3 and J is TRBJ1-5, with D perhaps matching TRBD1 (5 bases). V lost 5 bases, J lost 4 bases, and 18 bases lay in between. Per germline, CDR1 MNHEY and CDR2 SVGEGT. The CDR3 contains 16 residues. The CDR3 bases are TGTGCCAGCAGTCGCAGGGAAGCGGGTGGTAATCAGCCCCAGCATTTT. It encodes CASSRREAGGNQPQHF.

The table lists this clonotype with a few counts. This chain links TRBV4-2 with TRBJ1-2; unclear D gene. Germline-derived CDR1 and CDR2 are LGHNA and YNFKEQ. V was trimmed by 1 base and J by 1 base, leaving 7 bases between them. CDR3 length equals 14 residues. The CDR3 here is CASSQAVSNYGYTF. Written as DNA, the CDR3 is TGTGCCAGCAGCCAAGCCGTCAGTAACTATGGCTACACCTTC.

This clonotype was observed a handful of times. The chain is built from TRBV28 and TRBJ2-7; perhaps TRBD2 as D (6 bases). Germline V gene lookup returns CDR1 MDHEN and CDR2 SYDVKM. The CDR3 runs to 16 residues. Trimming cost V 2 bases and J 4 bases, with 18 bases left between them. This chain's CDR3 is CASSLGQGGGKYEQYF. The CDR3 DNA reads as TGTGCCAGCAGTTTAGGGCAGGGAGGAGGAAAGTACGAGCAGTACTTC.

The chain couples TRBV7-6 to TRBJ2-2, with 9 bases fitting TRBD2. CDR1 and CDR2 (germline): SGHVS, FNYEAQ. Trimming cost V 1 base and J 4 bases; bases outside gene matches: 4. The CDR3 is 16 amino acids. The CDR3 coding sequence is TGTGCCAGCAGCTTAGGAGCGGGAGGTGCCACCGGGGAGCTGTTTTTT. Encoded protein: CASSLGAGGATGELFF.

This clonotype occurred many times. The chain recombines TRBV25-1 with TRBJ1-2; 9 bases are a match to TRBD1. V gave up 1 base and J gave up 6 bases; unmatched junction bases: 3. CDR1 and CDR2 from the germline V gene are MGHDK and SYGVNS. This CDR3 has 14 amino acids. CDR3 loop: CASSESGTGNGYTF. The CDR3 bases are TGTGCCAGCAGTGAATCCGGGACAGGGAATGGCTACACCTTC.

This clonotype has at least ten counts. The rearrangement joins TRBV4-3 to TRBJ2-7, with 8 bases that match TRBD1. Germline CDR1 LGHNA, CDR2 YSLEER. The CDR3 is 15 residues long. Unmatched junction bases numbered 9, after V lost 2 bases and J lost 6 bases. The CDR3 DNA is TGCGCCAGCAGCCAACACCCGCAGGGGGCCGGCGAGCAGTACTTC. This gives the protein CASSQHPQGAGEQYF.